These 32 T cell receptor beta chains share one sample of origin, sequenced in a study of T cells in Graves' hyperthyroidism and ophthalmopathy. It was RNA transcripts that yielded the amplified TCR beta CDR3 regions. HTBI primers were the set used in a first-round RT-PCR of the TCR CDR3. TCRdb reanalysed the multiplex PCR reads using MiXCR and keeps one entry per CDR3 protein. The data contain approximately 380,000 distinct CDR3 sequences, around 15% of them singletons. The specimen sequenced was blood. Receptors were obtained from a man aged 45-60 years with Graves' ophthalmopathy.

Ten or more counts support this clonotype. This sequence joins TRBV4-1 and TRBJ1-2; a weak D match, TRBD1 (5 bases). The germline V and J ends were trimmed by 2 bases and 2 bases, with 18 bases remaining between them. The germline gives CDR1 MGHRA, CDR2 YSYEKL. The CDR3 contains 17 residues. In DNA, the CDR3 is TGCGCCAGCAGCCAACAATGGGGGGGGAATTCCAACTATGGCTACACCTTC. Amino acids: CASSQQWGGNSNYGYTF.

This clonotype was found many times. The rearrangement links TRBV7-2 to TRBJ2-3; D is uncertain. CDR3 length: 16 amino acids. Germline values: CDR1 SGHTA, CDR2 FQGNSA. Trimming took off 5 bases at V and 2 bases at J, with 17 bases between the two ends. For the CDR3, the DNA is TGTGCCAGCAGCCCCCCCATGACCTTGCTCACAGATACGCAGTATTTT. It translates to CASSPPMTLLTDTQYF.

This clonotype was observed many times. The chain carries TRBV20-1 and TRBJ1-1; D not resolved. The germline gives CDR1 DFQATT, CDR2 SNEGSKA (reference sequence). The CDR3 runs to 14 residues. V was pared by 4 bases and J by 1 base, with 13 bases between. In DNA, the CDR3 is TGCAGTGCTACCCCGCGGCAGAAGAACACTGAAGCTTTCTTT. As protein: CSATPRQKNTEAFF.

The chain uses TRBV6-1 and TRBJ2-1; no clear D. CDR3 size: 13 residues. Trimming took 11 bases from V and 5 from J, leaving 16 bases between them. Germline V gene lookup returns CDR1 MNHNS and CDR2 SASEGT. CDR3 region: CAGRTQQDNEQFF. The CDR3 DNA reads TGTGCCGGAAGAACACAGCAGGACAATGAGCAGTTCTTC.

This clonotype was picked up many times. This chain links TRBV30 with TRBJ2-3; TRBD1 aligns across 9 bases. Looked up from germline, CDR1 is GTSNPN and CDR2 is SVGIG (reference sequence). Unmatched junction bases numbered 2, after V lost 4 bases and J lost 3 bases. This CDR3 comprises 13 residues. CDR3 protein: CAWNRGRTDTQYF. As DNA, the CDR3 is TGTGCCTGGAACAGGGGGCGGACAGATACGCAGTATTTT. The full variable domain, in which reference TRBV30 and TRBJ2-3 provide the parts outside the CDR3, is SQTIHQWPATLVQPVGSPLSLECTVEGTSNPNLYWYRQAAGRGLQLLFYSVGIGQISSEVPQNLSASRPQDRQFILSSKKLLLSDSGFYLCAWNRGRTDTQYFGPGTRLTVL.

The table lists this clonotype with a few counts. This chain connects TRBV13 to TRBJ1-3; 10 bases line up with TRBD1. Looked up from germline, CDR1 is PRHDT and CDR2 is FYEKMQ (reference sequence). V trimming: 5 bases; J trimming: 8 bases; junction bases outside the gene matches: 6. This CDR3 has 14 residues. The CDR3 region is CASSVRDRGDTIYF. The CDR3 region has the DNA TGTGCCAGCAGCGTCCGGGACAGGGGTGACACCATATATTTT.

The CDR3, as DNA: TGCGCCAGCAGCCAACATGTCCGGGACAGGGTCTTACTTTTCTTT. Its protein product is CASSQHVRDRVLLFF. V is TRBV4-1 and J is TRBJ1-1; 9 nucleotides agree with TRBD1. CDR3 length equals 15 residues. Unmatched junction bases numbered 14, after V lost 2 bases and J lost 13 bases. Germline CDR1 and CDR2: MGHRA and YSYEKL.

The table lists this clonotype with many counts. V gene TRBV3-1 combines with J gene TRBJ2-7; D call uncertain. V shed 0 bases and J shed 5 bases, with 8 bases lying between them. Germline CDR1 is LGHDT and CDR2 is YNNKEL (reference sequence). This CDR3 region has 13 residues. CDR3 sequence reads: CASSQEEAHEQYF. The CDR3 DNA reads TGTGCCAGCAGCCAAGAAGAAGCTCACGAGCAGTACTTC.

This clonotype was seen more than once but under ten times. This chain connects TRBV28 to TRBJ1-5, with 8 bases lining up with TRBD1. There are 15 residues in the CDR3. Germline CDR1 is MDHEN and CDR2 is SYDVKM. The junction had 12 bases not matched to a gene; V was cut back by 5 bases and J by 9 bases. CDR3 coding DNA: TGTGCCAGCAGTCCAGGGACAGGACGATCGGGGCCCCAGCATTTT. Residues: CASSPGTGRSGPQHF.

This clonotype has just a few counts. The gene calls are TRBV19 and TRBJ1-5; unclear D gene. V was shortened by 3 bases and J by 9 bases, with 15 bases between the two germline ends. CDR3 size: 14 residues. The V gene's germline CDR1 is LNHDA and CDR2 SQIVND (reference sequence). As DNA, the CDR3 is TGTGCCAGTAGTATTAGCCCCCCGTCCATGCCCCAGCATTTT. Its protein product is CASSISPPSMPQHF. Full variable domain (remainder filled in from reference TRBV19 and TRBJ1-5): DGGITQSPKYLFRKEGQNVTLSCEQNLNHDAMYWYRQDPGQGLRLIYYSQIVNDFQKGDIAEGYSVSREKKESFPLTVTSAQKNPTAFYLCASSISPPSMPQHFGDGTRLSIL.

This clonotype was observed a handful of times. The chain is built from TRBV4-2 and TRBJ2-7; 8 nucleotides agree with TRBD1. This CDR3 comprises 16 residues. From germline, CDR1 is LGHNA and CDR2 YNFKEQ. Trimming at V came to 0 bases and at J to 7 bases, leaving 11 bases not matched to a gene. The CDR3 spells CASSQDEPDRAWEQYF. The CDR3 bases are TGTGCCAGCAGCCAAGATGAGCCGGACAGGGCTTGGGAGCAGTACTTC.

In its sample, this clonotype was seen many times. The rearrangement links TRBV5-1 to TRBJ2-3; 10 positions agree with TRBD2. J gave up 6 bases and V 3 bases, and 10 bases lay outside the gene matches. The CDR3 covers 16 residues. In germline, CDR1 is SGHRS, CDR2 YFSETQ. In DNA, the CDR3 is TGCGCCAGCAGCTCCCTTACTAGCGGGGTATCCGATACGCAGTATTTT. Amino acid sequence: CASSSLTSGVSDTQYF.

V is TRBV4-2 and J is TRBJ1-1; unclear D gene. The ends were cut back, 0 bases at V and 2 bases at J, with 7 bases in the middle. This CDR3 region has 14 residues. CDR1 and CDR2 from the germline V gene are LGHNA and YNFKEQ. CDR3 in DNA: TGTGCCAGCAGCCAAGAGGTGGCCAACACTGAAGCTTTCTTT. Translation: CASSQEVANTEAFF.

This clonotype was seen repeatedly, ten times or more. The V gene is TRBV24-1, the J gene TRBJ1-2; TRBD1 aligns across 9 bases. Germline V gene lookup returns CDR1 KGHDR and CDR2 SFDVKD. The CDR3 loop spans 16 amino acids. V was pared by 4 bases and J by 4 bases, with 9 bases of the junction left unmatched. CDR3 protein: CATSDRGTGQSYGYTF. The DNA for the CDR3 is TGTGCCACCAGTGACCGTGGGACAGGGCAGAGCTATGGCTACACCTTC.

This clonotype was observed at least ten times. J is TRBJ2-7 and V is TRBV18; D call uncertain. The germline V and J ends were trimmed by 3 bases and 0 bases, with 9 bases remaining between them. CDR1 KGHSH and CDR2 LQKENI come from the germline V gene. The length of the CDR3 is 14 residues. This chain's CDR3 is CASSPERTSYEQYF. CDR3 nucleotide sequence: TGTGCCAGCTCACCGGAAAGGACCTCCTACGAGCAGTACTTC.

This clonotype was counted at least ten times. The J gene is TRBJ1-3, the V gene TRBV2; no firm D call. The CDR3 length is 16 residues. The ends were cut back, 2 bases at V and 0 bases at J, with 11 bases in the middle. Germline V lookup: CDR1 SNHLY, CDR2 FYNNEI. The CDR3 sequence is CASSESMASSGNTIYF. The CDR3 region has the DNA TGTGCCAGCAGTGAAAGTATGGCCTCCTCTGGAAACACCATATATTTT.

This clonotype was seen repeatedly, ten times or more. The chain recombines TRBV28 with TRBJ1-5; TRBD1 matches 9 bases. Unmatched junction bases numbered 3, after V lost 8 bases and J lost 1 base. Germline V lookup: CDR1 MDHEN, CDR2 SYDVKM. This CDR3 spans 14 amino acids. This chain's CDR3 is CASRTGASNQPQHF. Written as DNA, the CDR3 is TGTGCCAGCCGGACAGGGGCAAGCAATCAGCCCCAGCATTTT.

As for this clonotype: This sequence may be a read error, since a much larger clone differs from it by one base. V gene TRBV12-3 or TRBV12-4 combines with J gene TRBJ1-4; D not resolved. This CDR3 has 14 amino acids. Trimming pared 3 bases from V and 6 bases from J, leaving 11 bases between. CDR3 coding DNA: TGTGCCAGCAGTTTCGGGAACATGGATGAAAAACTGTTTTTT. Protein product: CASSFGNMDEKLFF.

This clonotype was detected ten times or more. The chain links TRBV28 to TRBJ1-6; 7 bases map to TRBD1. Germline CDR1 is MDHEN and CDR2 is SYDVKM. The CDR3 consists of 15 residues. J was trimmed by 6 bases and V by 5 bases; bases with no gene match: 7. The CDR3 coding sequence is TGTGCCAGCAGTCCAACAGGGGACATTAATTCACCCCTCCACTTT. Its protein product is CASSPTGDINSPLHF.

This clonotype came up many times. The chain carries TRBV28 and TRBJ2-5, with 9 nucleotides matching TRBD2. The junction had 16 bases not matched to a gene; V was cut back by 4 bases and J by 7 bases. CDR1 and CDR2 (germline): MDHEN, SYDVKM. The CDR3 is made up of 17 amino acids. CDR3: CASSSHAGLANEATQYF. The CDR3 DNA is TGTGCCAGCAGTTCCCACGCGGGACTAGCCAATGAGGCGACCCAGTACTTC.

This clonotype turned up a few times. The chain has TRBV19 and TRBJ2-2; maybe TRBD1 (6 bases). Trimming took off 3 bases at V and 5 bases at J, with 10 bases between the two ends. This CDR3 contains 14 residues. Germline V CDR1 and CDR2: LNHDA, SQIVND (reference sequence). The CDR3 DNA follows: TGTGCCAGTAGTATTGGGGGCATGACCGGGGAGCTGTTTTTT. This translates into CASSIGGMTGELFF.

This clonotype has at least ten counts. The rearrangement joins TRBV11-2 to TRBJ2-7; the D gene is possibly TRBD2 (5 bases). The germline gives CDR1 SGHAT, CDR2 FQNNGV. This CDR3 is 15 amino acids long. V lost 1 base and J 0 bases, leaving 10 bases between the germline ends. The CDR3 bases are TGTGCCAGCAGCTTAGGTTCGGGGTTCTCCTACGAGCAGTACTTC. This sequence encodes CASSLGSGFSYEQYF.

This clonotype came up many times. V is TRBV29-1 and J is TRBJ2-1, with D unresolved. CDR3 length: 16 residues. The germline CDR1 and CDR2 sequences are SQVTM and ANQGSEA. V was cut by 0 bases and J by 4 bases, with 16 bases left in between. The CDR3 DNA is TGCAGCGTTGAAGAGGGGAAAAGTCTCAGTTACAATGAGCAGTTCTTC. It codes for CSVEEGKSLSYNEQFF.

This clonotype was seen many times. In DNA, the CDR3 is TGTGCCAGCACCCAGGGCGACTATGGCTACACCTTC. Translation: CASTQGDYGYTF. The chain couples TRBV3-1 to TRBJ1-2, with D possibly matching TRBD1 (5 bases). Germline loops: CDR1 LGHDT, CDR2 YNNKEL (reference sequence). The CDR3 runs to 12 residues. V lost 7 bases and J 3 bases, leaving 9 bases between the germline ends.

This clonotype was counted a few times. This chain connects TRBV7-3 to TRBJ2-7; 7 bases agree with TRBD2. The CDR3 totals 14 residues. V shed 0 bases and J 5 bases; nucleotides not matched to a gene: 4. Germline lookup yields CDR1 SGHTA and CDR2 FQGTGA. The CDR3 region has the DNA TGTGCCAGCAGCTTAACAGCGGCGGGGGACGAGCAGTACTTC. This sequence encodes CASSLTAAGDEQYF. Combining the CDR3 with reference TRBV7-3 and TRBJ2-7 gives the whole variable domain GAGVSQTPSNKVTEKGKYVELRCDPISGHTALYWYRQSLGQGPEFLIYFQGTGAADDSGLPNDRFFAVRPEGSVSTLKIQRTERGDSAVYLCASSLTAAGDEQYFGPGTRLTVT.

The gene calls are TRBV24-1 and TRBJ2-7; TRBD2 might be the D (6 bases). The V and J ends lost 1 base and 8 bases respectively, with 11 bases between them. The CDR3 runs 13 residues. CDR1 is KGHDR, CDR2 SFDVKD, per germline. This chain's CDR3 is CATSDFWGVKQYF. DNA of the CDR3: TGTGCCACCAGTGATTTCTGGGGGGTGAAGCAGTACTTC.

The chain links TRBV29-1 to TRBJ2-5, with TRBD1 matching over 9 bases. Germline V gene data show CDR1 as SQVTM and CDR2 as ANQGSEA. With 7 bases clipped from V and 5 bases from J, the junction kept 14 bases outside the gene matches. The CDR3 consists of 15 residues. The CDR3 nucleotides are TGCAGCGGTGGGGGGACAGGGATGCCTTGGGAGACCCAGTACTTC. Its protein is CSGGGTGMPWETQYF.

The CDR3 here is CASSPRNRGTEAFF. Here the CDR3 DNA reads TGTGCCAGCAGTCCTAGAAACAGGGGGACTGAAGCTTTCTTT. The chain employs TRBV12-3 or TRBV12-4 and TRBJ1-1, with 8 bases that match TRBD1. J lost 5 bases, V lost 5 bases, and 7 bases had no gene match. There are 14 residues in the CDR3.

The chain couples TRBV7-3 to TRBJ2-2; D is ambiguous. There are 12 residues in the CDR3. V gave up 3 bases and J gave up 5 bases, with 4 bases separating them. CDR1 is SGHTA and CDR2 is FQGTGA in the germline V gene. CDR3 in amino acids: CASSLQTGELFF. CDR3 DNA: TGTGCCAGCAGCTTGCAGACCGGGGAGCTGTTTTTT.

In its sample, this clonotype was seen many times. CDR3 sequence reads: CSAILTGAGEQYF. CDR3 DNA sequence: TGCAGTGCTATTTTAACAGGGGCCGGCGAGCAGTACTTC. The chain couples TRBV20-1 to TRBJ2-7; 7 bases fit TRBD1. Per the germline V gene, CDR1 is DFQATT and CDR2 is SNEGSKA (reference sequence). The CDR3 covers 13 residues. V shed 4 bases and J 6 bases; nucleotides not matched to a gene: 9.

This clonotype was recorded at least ten times. The chain is built from TRBV12-3 or TRBV12-4 and TRBJ1-4, with no clear D. V was clipped by 6 bases and J by 6 bases, with 14 bases between them. CDR3 size: 14 residues. CDR3 residues: CASRGRGWDEKLFF. The CDR3 DNA reads TGTGCCAGCAGGGGGAGAGGGTGGGATGAAAAACTGTTTTTT.

This clonotype appeared a few times. The chain recombines TRBV20-1 with TRBJ1-5; D gene ambiguous. Deletions cut 3 bases from V and 2 bases from J, with 11 bases between. Germline V CDR1 and CDR2: DFQATT, SNEGSKA (reference sequence). The CDR3 covers 14 residues. CDR3 loop: CSAREGEGNQPQHF. The CDR3 DNA reads TGCAGTGCTAGGGAGGGCGAGGGCAATCAGCCCCAGCATTTT.